Below, 10 T cell receptor beta chains from the same sample are listed, as sequenced in a study of blood T cell repertoires in COVID-19. Generated by immunoSEQ multiplex PCR, the TCRdb table keeps only in-frame clones and is missing some. The table lists about 43,000 clones, 85% to 90% of them singletons. The source material was peripheral blood. Receptors originate from a human donor in a cohort sampled during active COVID-19.

This chain links TRBV5-1 with TRBJ2-5; TRBD2 might be the D (5 bases). Germline V gives CDR1 SGHRS, CDR2 YFSETQ. This CDR3 has 16 residues. V was pared by 4 bases and J by 0 bases, with 16 bases between. CDR3 amino acids: CASSRAFEADQETQYF. CDR3 sequence (DNA): TGCGCCAGCAGCCGGGCCTTTGAAGCGGACCAAGAGACCCAGTACTTC.

The rearrangement joins TRBV27 to TRBJ2-5; D perhaps matches TRBD1 (7 bases). The CDR3 is 15 residues long. V was cut by 5 bases and J by 10 bases, with 23 bases left in between. The germline CDR1 and CDR2 sequences are MNHEY and SMNVEV (reference sequence). CDR3 in amino acids: CASSPRATAGGHQYF. In DNA form, the CDR3 reads TGTGCCAGCAGTCCCCGCGCGACTGCAGGGGGGCACCAGTACTTC.

The V and J genes are TRBV4-1 and TRBJ1-2; D gene ambiguous. V was trimmed by 1 base and J by 4 bases, leaving 10 bases between them. Germline V gene data show CDR1 as MGHRA and CDR2 as YSYEKL. There are 14 residues in the CDR3. This chain's CDR3 is CASSQVGSGYGYTF. The CDR3 DNA sequence: TGCGCCAGCAGCCAAGTGGGAAGCGGCTATGGCTACACCTTC.

This chain joins TRBV5-6 and TRBJ2-7; D possibly corresponds to TRBD1 (6 bases). Trimming stripped 0 bases from V and 3 bases from J, with 7 bases between. Germline V gene sequence: CDR1 SGHDT, CDR2 YYEEEE. The CDR3 extends over 13 amino acids. The CDR3: CASSLGTDYEQYF. CDR3 coding DNA: TGTGCCAGCAGCTTGGGGACAGACTACGAGCAGTACTTC.

V and J are TRBV30 and TRBJ1-5, with a tentative D call TRBD1 (5 bases). The V and J ends lost 2 bases and 3 bases respectively, with 8 bases between them. Germline lookup yields CDR1 GTSNPN and CDR2 SVGIG (reference sequence). CDR3 size: 13 residues. The CDR3 region is CAWSPQDNQPQHF. The CDR3, as DNA: TGTGCCTGGAGTCCACAGGACAATCAGCCCCAGCATTTT.

This chain uses TRBV30 with TRBJ2-1, with TRBD2 matching over 11 bases. Trimming at V came to 4 bases and at J to 7 bases, leaving 6 bases not matched to a gene. This CDR3 has 14 residues. From germline, CDR1 is GTSNPN and CDR2 SVGIG (reference sequence). The CDR3 reads CAWTLAGGPNEQFF. The CDR3 bases are TGTGCCTGGACCCTAGCGGGGGGCCCTAATGAGCAGTTCTTC.

CDR3 amino acids: CAWTVTAGNTIYF. CDR3 in DNA: TGTGCCTGGACCGTAACAGCTGGAAACACCATATATTTT. V gene TRBV30 combines with J gene TRBJ1-3; D is ambiguous. This CDR3 comprises 13 residues. V was shortened by 4 bases and J by 2 bases, with 9 bases between the two germline ends. Germline V gene sequence: CDR1 GTSNPN, CDR2 SVGIG (reference sequence).

The V call is TRBV19, the J call TRBJ2-3; tentative D call: TRBD2 (5 bases). Germline assignment: CDR1 LNHDA and CDR2 SQIVND (reference sequence). Trimming pared 4 bases from V and 2 bases from J, leaving 13 bases between. The CDR3 loop spans 15 amino acids. This CDR3 reads CASSRETITTDTQYF. The CDR3 bases are TGTGCCAGTAGTAGGGAGACTATCACCACAGATACGCAGTATTTT.

The chain has TRBV6-2 or TRBV6-3 and TRBJ2-6; D ambiguous. Deletions cut 6 bases from V and 0 bases from J, with 15 bases between. The CDR3 contains 17 residues. CDR1 is MNHEY and CDR2 is SVGEGT in the germline V gene. CDR3 residues: CASSPLPRTSGANVLTF. In DNA, the CDR3 is TGTGCCAGCAGCCCTTTACCGAGAACCTCTGGGGCCAACGTCCTGACTTTC.

This clone was found once. The chain is built from TRBV9 and TRBJ2-3; 7 nucleotides align to TRBD1. The CDR3 has 15 amino acids. Germline assignment: CDR1 SGDLS and CDR2 YYNGEE. The V and J ends lost 3 bases and 2 bases, in that order; junction bases with no gene match: 6. DNA for the CDR3: TGTGCCAGCAGCGAATGGACAGGCCTCACAGATACGCAGTATTTT. Translating it yields CASSEWTGLTDTQYF.